This T cell receptor beta chain was profiled in a study of T cells in Graves' hyperthyroidism and ophthalmopathy. TCR beta CDR3 regions were amplified from RNA. During a first-round RT-PCR of the TCR CDR3, the HTBI primer set was used. From the multiplex PCR reads, TCRdb called clonotypes with MiXCR, one entry per CDR3 protein. The repertoire has about 420,000 distinct CDR3 sequences, around 14% of them found once; the top ten carry roughly 7.7%. Orbital computed tomography, thyroid ultrasound, serum thyroxine and TRAb, and clinical symptoms together informed the diagnoses. CDR1 and CDR2 from the germline V gene are SGHRS and YFSETQ. V was cut by 3 bases and J by 2 bases, with 5 bases left in between. The CDR3 runs 13 residues.

Material: blood. The chain has TRBV5-1 and TRBJ2-2, with D unresolved. The receptor was derived from a woman aged 18-29 years with Graves' hyperthyroidism. As DNA, the CDR3 is TGCGCCAGCAGCTCCCTAAACACCGGGGAGCTGTTTTTT. Protein product: CASSSLNTGELFF.